The sequence of this TCR beta chain was determined in a study of T cell responses to AZD1222 COVID-19 vaccine. Produced via immunoSEQ multiplex PCR; TCRdb's table is partial and in-frame only. The sample has roughly 81,000 clones, approximately 88% seen once. Germline assignment: CDR1 SGHVS and CDR2 FNYEAQ. V shed 10 bases, J shed 5 bases, and the junction held 14 bases outside the gene matches. The CDR3 is made up of 16 amino acids. The input for sequencing was peripheral blood, taken on day 0 of AZD1222 vaccination. The chain employs TRBV7-6 and TRBJ2-1, with 10 bases that match TRBD1. This receptor was identified in an adult in good health. CDR3 bases: TGTGCCACCAAGAGGACAGGGGGGAGTCCAAACAATGAGCAGTTCTTC. This encodes CATKRTGGSPNNEQFF.